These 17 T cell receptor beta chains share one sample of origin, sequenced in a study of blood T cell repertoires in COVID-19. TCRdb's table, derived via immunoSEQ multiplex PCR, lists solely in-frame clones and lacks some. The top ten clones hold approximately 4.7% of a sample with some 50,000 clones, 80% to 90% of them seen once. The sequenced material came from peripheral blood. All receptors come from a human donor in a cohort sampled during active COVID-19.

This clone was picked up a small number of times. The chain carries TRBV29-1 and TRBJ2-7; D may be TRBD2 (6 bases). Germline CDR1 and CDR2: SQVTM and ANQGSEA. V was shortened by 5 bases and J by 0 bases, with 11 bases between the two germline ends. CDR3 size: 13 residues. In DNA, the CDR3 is TGCAGCGTTCTGGTAGCGGCCTCCTACGAGCAGTACTTC. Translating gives CSVLVAASYEQYF.

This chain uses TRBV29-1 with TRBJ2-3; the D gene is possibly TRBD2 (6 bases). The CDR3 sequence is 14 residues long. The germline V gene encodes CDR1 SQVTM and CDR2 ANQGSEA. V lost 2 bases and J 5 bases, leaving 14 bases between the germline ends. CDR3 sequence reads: CSVERGTLGDTQYF. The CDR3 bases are TGCAGCGTTGAAAGAGGGACTCTCGGAGATACGCAGTATTTT.

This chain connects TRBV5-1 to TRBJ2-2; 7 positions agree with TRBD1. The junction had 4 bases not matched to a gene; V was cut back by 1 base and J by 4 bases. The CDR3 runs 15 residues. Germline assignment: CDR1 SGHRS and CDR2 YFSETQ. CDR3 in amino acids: CASSLTDRVTGELFF. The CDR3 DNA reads TGCGCCAGCAGCTTGACTGACAGGGTCACCGGGGAGCTGTTTTTT.

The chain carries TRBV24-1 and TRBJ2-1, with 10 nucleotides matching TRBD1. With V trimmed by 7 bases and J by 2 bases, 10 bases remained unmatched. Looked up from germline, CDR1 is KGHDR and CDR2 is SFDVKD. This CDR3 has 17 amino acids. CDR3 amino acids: CATSSPPGQGTYNEQFF. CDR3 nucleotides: TGTGCCACCAGCTCACCGCCGGGACAGGGGACCTACAATGAGCAGTTCTTC.

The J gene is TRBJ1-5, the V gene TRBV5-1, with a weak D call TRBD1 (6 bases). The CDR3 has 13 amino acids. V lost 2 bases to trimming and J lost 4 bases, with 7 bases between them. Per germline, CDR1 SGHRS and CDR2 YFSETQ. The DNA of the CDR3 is TGCGCCAGCAGCTTCGGACAGAATCAGCCCCAGCATTTT. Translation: CASSFGQNQPQHF.

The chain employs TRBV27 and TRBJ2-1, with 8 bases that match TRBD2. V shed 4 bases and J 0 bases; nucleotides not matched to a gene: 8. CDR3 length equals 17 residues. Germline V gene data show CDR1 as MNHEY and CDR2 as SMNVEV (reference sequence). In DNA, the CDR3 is TGTGCCAGCAGTTCCCGACTAGCGCAAAGCTCCTACAATGAGCAGTTCTTC. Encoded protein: CASSSRLAQSSYNEQFF.

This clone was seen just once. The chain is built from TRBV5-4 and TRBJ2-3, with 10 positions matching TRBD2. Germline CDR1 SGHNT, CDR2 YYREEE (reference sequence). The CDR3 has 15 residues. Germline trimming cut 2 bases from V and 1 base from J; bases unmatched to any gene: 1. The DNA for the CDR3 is TGTGCCAGCAGCTTTAGCGGGAGGCGCACAGATACGCAGTATTTT. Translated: CASSFSGRRTDTQYF.

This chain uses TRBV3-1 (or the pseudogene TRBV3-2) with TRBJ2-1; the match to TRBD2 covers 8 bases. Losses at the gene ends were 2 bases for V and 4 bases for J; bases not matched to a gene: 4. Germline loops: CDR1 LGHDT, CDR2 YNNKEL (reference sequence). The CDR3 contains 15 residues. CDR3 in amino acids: CASSQRTSGYNEQFF. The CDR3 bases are TGTGCCAGCAGCCAACGAACTAGCGGTTACAATGAGCAGTTCTTC.

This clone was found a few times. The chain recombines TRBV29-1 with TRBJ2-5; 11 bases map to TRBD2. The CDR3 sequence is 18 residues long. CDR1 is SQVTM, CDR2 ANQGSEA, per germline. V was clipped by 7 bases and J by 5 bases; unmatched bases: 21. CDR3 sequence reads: CSAGPGWNLAGGEETQYF. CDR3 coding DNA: TGCAGCGCGGGCCCAGGGTGGAATCTAGCGGGAGGTGAGGAGACCCAGTACTTC.

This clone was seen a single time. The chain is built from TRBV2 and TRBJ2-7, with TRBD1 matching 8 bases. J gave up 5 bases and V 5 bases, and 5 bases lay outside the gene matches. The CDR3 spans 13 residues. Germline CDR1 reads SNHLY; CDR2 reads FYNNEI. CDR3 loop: CASSTDRGHEQYF. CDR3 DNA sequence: TGTGCCAGCAGTACCGACAGGGGCCACGAGCAGTACTTC.

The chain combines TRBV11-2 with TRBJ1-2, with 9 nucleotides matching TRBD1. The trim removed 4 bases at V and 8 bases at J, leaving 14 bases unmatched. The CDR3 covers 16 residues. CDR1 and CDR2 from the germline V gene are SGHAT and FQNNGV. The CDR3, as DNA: TGTGCCAGCAGCTCCTTCAGGAACAGGGGGCAGCGAGGCTACACCTTC. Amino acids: CASSSFRNRGQRGYTF.

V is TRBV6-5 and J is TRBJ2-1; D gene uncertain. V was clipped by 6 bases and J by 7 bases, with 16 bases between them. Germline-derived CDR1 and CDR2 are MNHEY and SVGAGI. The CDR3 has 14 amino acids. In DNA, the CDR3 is TGTGCCAGCAGCCCCCGCTTACACACGAATGAGCAGTTCTTC. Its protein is CASSPRLHTNEQFF.

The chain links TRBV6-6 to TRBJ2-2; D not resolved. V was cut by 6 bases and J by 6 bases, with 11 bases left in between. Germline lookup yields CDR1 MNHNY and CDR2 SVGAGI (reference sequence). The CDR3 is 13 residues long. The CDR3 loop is CASRAEKAGELFF. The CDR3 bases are TGTGCCAGCAGAGCCGAGAAAGCCGGGGAGCTGTTTTTT.

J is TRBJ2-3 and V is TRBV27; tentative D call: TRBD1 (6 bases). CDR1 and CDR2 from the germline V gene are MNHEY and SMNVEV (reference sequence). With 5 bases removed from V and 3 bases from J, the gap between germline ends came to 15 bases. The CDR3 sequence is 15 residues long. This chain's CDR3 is CASSPIQGNTDTQYF. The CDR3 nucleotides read TGTGCCAGCAGTCCAATACAGGGTAATACAGATACGCAGTATTTT.

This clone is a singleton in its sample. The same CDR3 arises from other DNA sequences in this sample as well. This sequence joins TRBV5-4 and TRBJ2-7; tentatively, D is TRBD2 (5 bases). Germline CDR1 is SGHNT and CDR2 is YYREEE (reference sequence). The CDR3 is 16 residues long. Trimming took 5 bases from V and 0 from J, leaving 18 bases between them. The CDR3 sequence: CASSPAGGSSSYEQYF. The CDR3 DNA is TGTGCCAGCAGTCCCGCGGGCGGGTCAAGCTCCTACGAGCAGTACTTC. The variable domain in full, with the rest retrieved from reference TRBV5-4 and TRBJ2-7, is ETGVTQSPTHLIKTRGQQVTLRCSSQSGHNTVSWYQQALGQGPQFIFQYYREEENGRGNFPPRFSGLQFPNYSSELNVNALELDDSALYLCASSPAGGSSSYEQYFGPGTRLTVT.

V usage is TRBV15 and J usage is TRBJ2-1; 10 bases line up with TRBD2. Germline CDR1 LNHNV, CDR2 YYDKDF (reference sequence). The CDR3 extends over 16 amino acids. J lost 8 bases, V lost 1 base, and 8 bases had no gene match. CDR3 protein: CATSRGWLAGEDEQFF. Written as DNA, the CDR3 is TGTGCCACCAGCAGAGGGTGGCTAGCGGGAGAGGATGAGCAGTTCTTC.

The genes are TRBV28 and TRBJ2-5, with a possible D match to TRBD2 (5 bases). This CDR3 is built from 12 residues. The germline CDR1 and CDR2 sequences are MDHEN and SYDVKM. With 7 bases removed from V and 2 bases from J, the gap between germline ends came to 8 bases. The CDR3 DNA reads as TGTGCCAGCATTAGCGATCAAGAGACCCAGTACTTC. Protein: CASISDQETQYF.